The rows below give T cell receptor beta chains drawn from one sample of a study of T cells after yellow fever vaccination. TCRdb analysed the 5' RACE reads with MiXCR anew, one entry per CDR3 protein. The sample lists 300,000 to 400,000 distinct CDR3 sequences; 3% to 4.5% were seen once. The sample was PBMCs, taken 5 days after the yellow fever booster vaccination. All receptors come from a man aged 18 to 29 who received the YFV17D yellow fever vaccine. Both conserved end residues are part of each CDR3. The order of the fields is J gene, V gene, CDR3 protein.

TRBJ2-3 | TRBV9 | CASSPPISGSDTQYF
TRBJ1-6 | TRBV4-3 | CASSQDGRDYNSPLHF
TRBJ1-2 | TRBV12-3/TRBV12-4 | CASRPGDTNYGYTF
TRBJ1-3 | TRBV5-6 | CASSLGPGSSGNTIYF
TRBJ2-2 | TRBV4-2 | CASSQGRRAGDLPELFF
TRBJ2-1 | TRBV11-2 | CASSLTLAGGVNEQFF
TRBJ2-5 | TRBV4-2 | CASSQDSRQTIQETQYF
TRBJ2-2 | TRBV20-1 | CSATFGRPNTGELFF
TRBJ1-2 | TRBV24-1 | CATSDLTGDGYTF
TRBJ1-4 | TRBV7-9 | CASSLVGAPNEKLFF
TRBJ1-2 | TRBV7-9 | CASSRHPLYANYGYTF
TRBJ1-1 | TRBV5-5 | CASSLAGGGYEAFF
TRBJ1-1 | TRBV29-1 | CSGDRNTEAFF
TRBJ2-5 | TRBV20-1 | CSAPSPGTGETQYF
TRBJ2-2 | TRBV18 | CASSPSGGLNTGELFF
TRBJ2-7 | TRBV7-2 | CASSLWAGLGSDEQYF